The entry that follows covers one T cell receptor (beta chain) sequence. This sample stems from a study of shared clonotypes between healthy human individuals. The method was immunoSEQ multiplex PCR; TCRdb's version includes in-frame clones alone and lacks a portion of them. The table lists approximately 2.5 million clones, roughly 93% of them singletons. Losses at the gene ends were 5 bases for V and 7 bases for J; bases not matched to a gene: 16. The CDR3 has 17 amino acids. CDR1 and CDR2 (germline): SGDLS, YYNGEE. The sequence was collected from a young man in good health. Some clones in this sample may be carry-over from other donors' samples. This chain links TRBV9 with TRBJ2-1; TRBD2 matches at 9 bases. Source material: naive CD4+ T cells from PBMCs. Subset described: CD45RA+ positively selected. The CDR3 DNA follows: TGTGCCAGCAGTGCCCTTGGGGTAGCGGGGGAGGGGAATGAGCAGTTCTTC. Encoded protein: CASSALGVAGEGNEQFF. The full variable domain, rest sourced from reference TRBV9 and TRBJ2-1, is DSGVTQTPKHLITATGQRVTLRCSPRSGDLSVYWYQQSLDQGLQFLIQYYNGEERAKGNILERFSAQQFPDLHSELNLSSLELGDSALYFCASSALGVAGEGNEQFFGPGTRLTVL.